The next 5 T cell receptor beta chains were all read from a single sample in a study of blood T cell repertoires in COVID-19. The table came from immunoSEQ multiplex PCR; TCRdb's copy has only in-frame clones and leaves some out. The table lists some 150,000 clones, about 83% of them singletons. The specimen was PBMCs or T cells enriched from blood (not recorded which). These receptor sequences come from a woman aged 45-60 years who had been exposed to COVID-19.

Notes on this clone: One end of the junction fails to match germline, which may point to a read error. V usage is TRBV7-7 and J usage is TRBJ2-7; possible D gene TRBD2, 6 bases. The germline V gene encodes CDR1 SSHAT and CDR2 FNYEAQ (reference sequence). The CDR3 runs to 16 residues. This chain's CDR3 is CASSPRPAGRMGEQYF. The CDR3 coding sequence is TGTGCTAGCAGCCCCCGCCCAGCAGGGAGGATGGGAGAGCAGTACTTC. The full variable domain, its missing parts supplied by reference TRBV7-7 and TRBJ2-7, is GAGVSQSPRYKVTKRGQDVTLRCDPISSHATLYWYQQALGQGPEFLTYFNYEAQPDKSGLPSDRFSAERPEGSISTLTIQRTEQRDSAMYRCASSPRPAGRMGEQYFGPGTRLTVT.

The V and J genes are TRBV9 and TRBJ2-7; 7 bases fit TRBD1. In germline, CDR1 is SGDLS, CDR2 YYNGEE. The length of the CDR3 is 15 residues. V lost 0 bases, J lost 0 bases, and 3 bases stayed unmatched. CDR3 loop: CASSVEGDSSYEQYF. CDR3 bases: TGTGCCAGCAGCGTAGAGGGGGACAGCTCCTACGAGCAGTACTTC. Based on the CDR3 plus reference TRBV9 and TRBJ2-7, the full variable domain is DSGVTQTPKHLITATGQRVTLRCSPRSGDLSVYWYQQSLDQGLQFLIQYYNGEERAKGNILERFSAQQFPDLHSELNLSSLELGDSALYFCASSVEGDSSYEQYFGPGTRLTVT.

V is TRBV4-1 and J is TRBJ1-5; possibly TRBD1 for D (5 bases). With 0 bases removed from V and 6 bases from J, the gap between germline ends came to 9 bases. CDR1 is MGHRA and CDR2 is YSYEKL in the germline V gene. The CDR3 covers 14 residues. The CDR3 here is CASSQDRGSQPQHF. The CDR3 DNA is TGCGCCAGCAGCCAAGATCGGGGGTCTCAGCCCCAGCATTTT.

This chain connects TRBV30 to TRBJ1-1; weak D call: TRBD1 (5 bases). Trimming removed 2 bases from V and 0 bases from J, with 13 bases in between. Germline V gene lookup returns CDR1 GTSNPN and CDR2 SVGIG (reference sequence). This CDR3 spans 15 amino acids. The CDR3, as DNA: TGTGCCTGGAGTAGCTGGGGCGGCATGAACACTGAAGCTTTCTTT. Amino acid sequence: CAWSSWGGMNTEAFF.

The chain carries TRBV3-1 (or the pseudogene TRBV3-2) and TRBJ1-3; D not certain. From germline, CDR1 is LGHDT and CDR2 YNNKEL (reference sequence). Trimming pared 0 bases from V and 7 bases from J, leaving 7 bases between. CDR3 length equals 13 residues. CDR3 sequence (DNA): TGTGCCAGCAGCCAAGACAGGAGGAACACCATATATTTT. This sequence encodes CASSQDRRNTIYF.